This T cell receptor (beta chain) was captured by sequencing in a study of blood T cell repertoires in COVID-19. Overall study context: Acute-phase and convalescent COVID-19 samples originated in the United States, Italy and Spain. PBMCs, B-cell-depleted T cells, or T cells were the source of the cDNA or gDNA that made up the material.

Per the original methods: Nucleated cell counts were estimated from reference gene primer amplification. TCRdb keeps only in-frame clones here, not all; method: immunoSEQ multiplex PCR. The D gene and trimming were derived from the DNA, and the V and J assignments and clone size from that table. The top ten clones hold roughly 1.1% of a sample with about 360,000 clones, approximately 77% of them seen once. Trimming took 8 bases from V and 4 from J, leaving 16 bases between them. The CDR3 is 14 residues long. Germline V CDR1 and CDR2: SNHLY, FYNNEI. Input material: peripheral blood. The TCR originated in a human donor with acute or convalescent COVID-19. The donor label of this sample is uncertain. This chain connects TRBV2 to TRBJ2-3, with D perhaps TRBD1 (7 bases). In DNA form, the CDR3 reads TGTGCCAGCTTTCAGGGGGGCATTGCAGATACGCAGTATTTT. It encodes CASFQGGIADTQYF.